Each of the 3 T cell receptor beta chains below was sequenced from the same sample in a study of cytomegalovirus exposure and HLA in healthy donors. The PCR made use of 60 Vbeta and 13 Jbeta primers. TCRdb's table, derived via immunoSEQ multiplex PCR, lists solely in-frame clones and lacks some. The sample consists of roughly 38,000 clones, approximately 76% of them appearing once. The sequenced sample was PBMCs. The receptor set was obtained from a woman in her 30s in good health and CMV-seropositive.

The chain has TRBV5-1 and TRBJ2-7; maybe TRBD2 (5 bases). The V gene's germline CDR1 is SGHRS and CDR2 YFSETQ. This CDR3 has 17 amino acids. Trimming left V 1 base short and J 6 bases short, with 23 bases between. The chain's CDR3 is CASSLFVGGSEGSEQYF. Written as DNA, the CDR3 is TGCGCCAGCAGCTTGTTTGTCGGAGGTAGCGAAGGATCCGAGCAGTACTTC.

The chain employs TRBV28 and TRBJ1-2; no clear D. V dropped 6 bases and J dropped 0 bases, with 8 bases sitting between them. Germline V gives CDR1 MDHEN, CDR2 SYDVKM. The CDR3 is 13 residues long. In DNA, the CDR3 is TGTGCCAGCAGACCTACAGCTAACTATGGCTACACCTTC. This sequence encodes CASRPTANYGYTF.

The chain uses TRBV5-1 and TRBJ2-7; 11 positions match TRBD2. Looked up from germline, CDR1 is SGHRS and CDR2 is YFSETQ. Trimming removed 4 bases from V and 7 bases from J; junction bases left unmatched: 7. The CDR3 is 14 amino acids. In nucleotides, the CDR3 is TGCGCCAGCAGCCAACTAGCGGGAGCGCGGGAGCAGTACTTC. It is translated as CASSQLAGAREQYF.